Only a few counts were recorded for the clone carrying this T cell receptor beta chain. These data are taken from a study of blood T cells in healthy people across ages. With V trimmed by 4 bases and J by 4 bases, 8 bases remained unmatched. The germline CDR1 and CDR2 sequences are SGHAT and FQNNGV. The CDR3 runs 17 residues. A second roughly 6 to 11 cycle PCR used barcoded and J-beta primers. TCRdb re-called the 5' RACE reads through MiXCR, storing one row per CDR3 protein. This table has under 2,000,000 distinct CDR3 sequences, roughly 52% appearing once. Sequencing input: blood. The TCR originated in a woman aged 40 to 55 in good health. This chain connects TRBV11-2 to TRBJ2-5; 14 nucleotides match TRBD2. The CDR3 DNA follows: TGTGCCAGCAGCTCTGCCCGGGGACTAGCGGGGGTAGAGACCCAGTACTTC. It encodes CASSSARGLAGVETQYF. Based on the CDR3 plus reference TRBV11-2 and TRBJ2-5, the full variable domain is EAGVAQSPRYKIIEKRQSVAFWCNPISGHATLYWYQQILGQGPKLLIQFQNNGVVDDSQLPKDRFSAERLKGVDSTLKIQPAKLEDSAVYLCASSSARGLAGVETQYFGPGTRLLVL.